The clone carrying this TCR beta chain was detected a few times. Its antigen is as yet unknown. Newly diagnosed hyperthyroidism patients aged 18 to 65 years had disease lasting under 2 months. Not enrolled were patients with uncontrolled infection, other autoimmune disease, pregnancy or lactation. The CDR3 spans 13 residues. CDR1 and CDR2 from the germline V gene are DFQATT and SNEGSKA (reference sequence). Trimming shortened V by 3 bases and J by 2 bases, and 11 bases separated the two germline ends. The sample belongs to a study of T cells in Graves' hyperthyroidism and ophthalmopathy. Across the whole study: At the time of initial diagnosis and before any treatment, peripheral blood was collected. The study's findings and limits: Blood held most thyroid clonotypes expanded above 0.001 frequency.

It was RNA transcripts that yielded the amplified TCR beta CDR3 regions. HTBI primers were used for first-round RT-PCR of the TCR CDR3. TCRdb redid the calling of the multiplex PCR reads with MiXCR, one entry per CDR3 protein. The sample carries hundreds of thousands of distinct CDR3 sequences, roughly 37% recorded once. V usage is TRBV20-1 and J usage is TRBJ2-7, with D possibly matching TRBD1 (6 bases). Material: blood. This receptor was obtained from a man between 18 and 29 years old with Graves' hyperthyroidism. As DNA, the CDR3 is TGCAGTGCTAGTCCCAGGGACACCTACGAGCAGTACTTC. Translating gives CSASPRDTYEQYF.